The clone carrying this T cell receptor (beta chain) was seen only once. Its target is unknown. Vbeta (60) and Jbeta (13) primers were used in the PCR. The table came from immunoSEQ multiplex PCR; TCRdb's copy has only in-frame clones and leaves some out. The data contain about 180,000 clones, 70% to 85% of them singletons. This record belongs to a study of cytomegalovirus exposure and HLA in healthy donors. Notes on the study in general: A later analysis found that most CMV-associated TCR beta chains appeared HLA-restricted.

The CDR3 has 15 amino acids. The V gene lost 4 bases and the J gene lost 0 bases, with 11 bases spanning the gap. Germline V lookup: CDR1 SGHRS, CDR2 YFSETQ. This TCR was sampled from a girl aged 2 to 9 in good health and CMV-seropositive. V usage is TRBV5-1 and J usage is TRBJ2-1; D might be TRBD2 (6 bases). Sequenced: PBMCs. CDR3 in DNA: TGCGCCAGCAGCGGCGGGACCTCCTCCTACAATGAGCAGTTCTTC. This encodes CASSGGTSSYNEQFF.